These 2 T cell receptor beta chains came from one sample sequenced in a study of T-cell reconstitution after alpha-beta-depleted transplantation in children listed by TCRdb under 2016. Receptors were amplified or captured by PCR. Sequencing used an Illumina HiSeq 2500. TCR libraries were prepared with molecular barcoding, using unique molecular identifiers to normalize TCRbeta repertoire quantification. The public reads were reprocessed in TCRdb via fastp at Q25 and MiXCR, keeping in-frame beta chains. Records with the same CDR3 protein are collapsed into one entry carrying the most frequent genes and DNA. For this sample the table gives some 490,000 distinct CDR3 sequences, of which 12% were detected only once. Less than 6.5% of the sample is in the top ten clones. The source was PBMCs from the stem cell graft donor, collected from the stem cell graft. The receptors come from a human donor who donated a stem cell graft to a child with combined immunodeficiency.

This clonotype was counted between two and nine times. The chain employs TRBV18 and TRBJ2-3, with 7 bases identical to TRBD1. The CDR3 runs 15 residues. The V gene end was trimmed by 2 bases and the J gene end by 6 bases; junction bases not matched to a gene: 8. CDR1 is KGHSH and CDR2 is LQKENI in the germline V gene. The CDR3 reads CASSPEGAGADTQYF. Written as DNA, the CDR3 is TGTGCCAGCTCACCAGAGGGGGCAGGGGCGGATACGCAGTATTTT. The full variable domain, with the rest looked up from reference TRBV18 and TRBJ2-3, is NAGVMQNPRHLVRRRGQEARLRCSPMKGHSHVYWYRQLPEEGLKFMVYLQKENIIDESGMPKERFSAEFPKEGPSILRIQQVVRGDSAAYFCASSPEGAGADTQYFGPGTRLTVL.

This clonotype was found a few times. The CDR3 DNA reads TGCGCACACCGCCGGGGGCGCAATCAGCCCCAGCATTTT. Protein sequence: CAHRRGRNQPQHF. J is TRBJ1-5 and V is TRBV5-1, with D perhaps matching TRBD1 (6 bases). The V gene's germline CDR1 is SGHRS and CDR2 YFSETQ. The CDR3 extends over 13 amino acids.